This TCR beta chain is from a study of T cells after yellow fever vaccination. TCR cDNA was made by 5'RACE template switching, adding a universal primer site and UMIs. TCRdb re-derived calls from the 5' RACE reads in MiXCR, one entry per CDR3 protein. The table lists approximately 550,000 distinct CDR3 sequences, approximately 13% of them singletons. Study-level points and caveats: Boosting was followed by the reappearance of most primary-vaccination clones (roughly 95% CD4, 88% CD8).

This clonotype was picked up a small number of times. Its target is unknown. Germline CDR1 is DFQATT and CDR2 is SNEGSKA (reference sequence). The CDR3 loop spans 15 amino acids. The trim removed 0 bases at V and 6 bases at J, leaving 9 bases unmatched. This receptor was obtained from a man aged 25-45 years who received the YFV17D yellow fever vaccine. The specimen comprised PBMCs, sampled on the day of the yellow fever booster vaccination. The V gene is TRBV20-1, the J gene TRBJ2-3; 7 bases agree with TRBD1. CDR3 bases: TGCAGTGCTAGAGATCCGAACAGGGGTTCGGATACGCAGTATTTT. It is translated as CSARDPNRGSDTQYF.